Below, 14 T cell receptor beta chains from the same sample are listed, as sequenced in a study of cytomegalovirus exposure and HLA in healthy donors. PCR used 60 Vbeta primers and 13 Jbeta primers. Sequenced by immunoSEQ multiplex PCR; TCRdb stores in-frame clones only, minus some. The repertoire holds approximately 220,000 clones, with roughly 79% as singletons. Sequencing input: PBMCs. These receptors all stem from a man between 18 and 35 years old in good health and CMV-seronegative.

The chain combines TRBV9 with TRBJ2-5; 9 nucleotides match TRBD2. Unmatched junction bases numbered 3, after V lost 1 base and J lost 2 bases. Germline V lookup: CDR1 SGDLS, CDR2 YYNGEE. CDR3 length: 15 amino acids. CDR3 in DNA: TGTGCCAGCAGCGTATCAGCGGGGGGTCAAGAGACCCAGTACTTC. Translated, it gives CASSVSAGGQETQYF.

This clone was seen only a few times. The chain joins TRBV14 to TRBJ2-6; 8 bases align to TRBD1. The germline gives CDR1 SGHDN, CDR2 FVKESK. The CDR3 has 15 residues. The ends lost 5 bases at V and 4 bases at J; junction bases unmatched: 4. CDR3 protein: CASSFRGRGANVLTF. The CDR3 nucleotides are TGTGCCAGCAGCTTCAGGGGGCGAGGGGCCAACGTCCTGACTTTC.

This clone was detected once. The chain carries TRBV2 and TRBJ2-5, with 8 positions matching TRBD2. Unmatched junction bases numbered 10, after V lost 6 bases and J lost 4 bases. The CDR3 covers 15 residues. In germline, CDR1 is SNHLY, CDR2 FYNNEI. CDR3 nucleotide sequence: TGTGCCAGCAGGGGTTCGGCGGGAGGAGGAGAGACCCAGTACTTC. Translated, it gives CASRGSAGGGETQYF.

The genes are TRBV27 and TRBJ1-2; TRBD1 aligns across 9 bases. CDR1 is MNHEY and CDR2 is SMNVEV in the germline V gene (reference sequence). Trimming at V came to 2 bases and at J to 4 bases, leaving 5 bases not matched to a gene. The CDR3 length is 15 residues. The CDR3 bases are TGTGCCAGCAGTTTAAAGGGACAGGGAGGCTATGGCTACACCTTC. Amino acids: CASSLKGQGGYGYTF.

The rearrangement links TRBV5-1 to TRBJ2-1; D might be TRBD1 (6 bases). The CDR3 loop spans 15 amino acids. Germline values: CDR1 SGHRS, CDR2 YFSETQ. Trimming removed 4 bases at V and 0 bases at J, with 11 bases between. The CDR3 loop is CASSTGQSSYNEQFF. Written as DNA, the CDR3 is TGCGCCAGCAGCACAGGACAGAGCTCCTACAATGAGCAGTTCTTC.

The chain is built from TRBV5-6 and TRBJ1-1; D gene unclear. V was clipped by 0 bases and J by 5 bases, with 20 bases between them. Germline CDR1 SGHDT, CDR2 YYEEEE. This CDR3 has 17 amino acids. The CDR3 reads CASSLAPADFLGTEAFF. The DNA of the CDR3 is TGTGCCAGCAGCTTGGCCCCGGCGGACTTTCTGGGGACTGAAGCTTTCTTT.

CDR3 sequence reads: CASSQDLAGIPYNEQFF. The DNA of the CDR3 is TGTGCCAGCAGCCAAGATCTGGCGGGAATCCCCTACAATGAGCAGTTCTTC. This chain connects TRBV4-2 to TRBJ2-1, with D tentatively TRBD2 (6 bases). The CDR3 runs 17 residues. CDR1 and CDR2 (germline): LGHNA, YNFKEQ. V was clipped by 0 bases and J by 2 bases, with 14 bases between them.

For the CDR3, the DNA is TGCGCCAGCACGCCACAGGGGGAGTTTCCGCAGTACTTC. This gives the protein CASTPQGEFPQYF. V and J are TRBV5-1 and TRBJ2-7, with TRBD1 matching 8 bases. Germline V lookup: CDR1 SGHRS, CDR2 YFSETQ. There are 13 residues in the CDR3. V shed 6 bases and J 9 bases; nucleotides not matched to a gene: 11.

The chain uses TRBV4-3 and TRBJ2-1; 10 nucleotides agree with TRBD2. The germline CDR1 and CDR2 sequences are LGHNA and YSLEER. Trimming removed 0 bases from V and 9 bases from J; junction bases left unmatched: 5. The CDR3 runs 15 residues. The CDR3 DNA is TGCGCCAGCAGCCAAGATAGCGGGAGGCCTTTTGAGCAGTTCTTC. The encoded protein is CASSQDSGRPFEQFF.

This CDR3 reads CASSLVRDNSPLHF. CDR3 DNA: TGTGCCAGCAGTTTAGTACGGGATAATTCACCCCTCCACTTT. J is TRBJ1-6 and V is TRBV27; no reliable D call. This CDR3 region has 14 residues. The V gene's germline CDR1 is MNHEY and CDR2 SMNVEV (reference sequence). V was cut by 2 bases and J by 5 bases, with 7 bases left in between.

In nucleotides, the CDR3 is TGTGCCTGCTCAGGGGTGGCGGAGACCCAGTACTTC. Translating gives CACSGVAETQYF. The rearrangement links TRBV6-6 to TRBJ2-5; D may be TRBD1 (6 bases). Germline V gives CDR1 MNHNY, CDR2 SVGAGI (reference sequence). The CDR3 is 12 residues long. Trimming cost V 11 bases and J 5 bases, with 15 bases left between them.

This rearrangement joins TRBV12-5 to TRBJ2-5; 9 bases are shared with TRBD2. The CDR3 is 14 amino acids. With 5 bases clipped from V and 3 bases from J, the junction kept 4 bases outside the gene matches. Per the germline V gene, CDR1 is LGHNT and CDR2 is FRNRAP. The CDR3 sequence: CASGKGLAKETQYF. For the CDR3, the DNA is TGTGCTAGTGGTAAAGGACTAGCGAAAGAGACCCAGTACTTC.

CDR3 nucleotides: TGTGCCAGCAGCGAGGGACAGGTCACAGATACGCAGTATTTT. Translated, it gives CASSEGQVTDTQYF. The V and J genes are TRBV7-3 and TRBJ2-3, with 8 bases identical to TRBD1. J gave up 2 bases and V 5 bases, and 3 bases lay outside the gene matches. This CDR3 has 14 amino acids. Per the germline V gene, CDR1 is SGHTA and CDR2 is FQGTGA.

CDR3: CASSYQNTEAFF. The CDR3, as DNA: TGTGCCAGCAGTTACCAGAACACTGAAGCTTTCTTT. The V gene is TRBV6-5, the J gene TRBJ1-1; D gene uncertain. Germline V lookup: CDR1 MNHEY, CDR2 SVGAGI. The V and J ends lost 2 bases and 1 base respectively, with 2 bases between them. The length of the CDR3 is 12 residues.